This TCR beta chain was retrieved from a study of T-cell reconstitution after alpha-beta-depleted transplantation in children. This sample's TCRbeta library carried unique molecular identifier barcodes. TCRdb re-called the PCR reads through MiXCR, storing one row per CDR3 protein. The repertoire includes around 400,000 distinct CDR3 sequences, about 11% of them detected once, and about 5% sits in the top ten. The J segment lost 4 bases and the V segment lost 3 bases, leaving 4 bases of the junction unmatched. There are 14 residues in the CDR3. Germline V lookup: CDR1 DFQATT, CDR2 SNEGSKA (reference sequence). There are a few counts of this clonotype.

This chain joins TRBV20-1 and TRBJ2-3; 10 positions match TRBD1. The receptor's source is a human donor who donated a stem cell graft to a child with acute myeloid leukemia. The sequenced sample was PBMCs from the stem cell graft donor, obtained from the stem cell graft. CDR3 bases: TGCAGTGCTAGCGGGACAGGGGCTCCAGATACGCAGTATTTT. Protein sequence: CSASGTGAPDTQYF.